These 32 T cell receptor beta chains share one sample of origin, sequenced in a study of T cell responses to AZD1222 COVID-19 vaccine. This table comes from immunoSEQ multiplex PCR, and its TCRdb copy is limited to in-frame clones, with some not included. The sample has 130,000 to 150,000 clones; approximately 90% are singletons. This specimen consisted of peripheral blood, obtained on day 0 of AZD1222 vaccination. The source of these receptors is an adult in good health.

V gene TRBV4-3 combines with J gene TRBJ2-1; TRBD1 or TRBD2 may be the D gene (5 bases each). This CDR3 is built from 14 residues. CDR1 is LGHNA and CDR2 is YSLEER in the germline V gene. Trimming took off 1 base at V and 7 bases at J, with 11 bases between the two ends. DNA of the CDR3: TGCGCCAGCAGCCAAGGCGGGTGGGGGAATGAGCAGTTCTTC. Translation: CASSQGGWGNEQFF.

The V and J genes are TRBV9 and TRBJ1-2; no reliable D call. Germline CDR1 SGDLS, CDR2 YYNGEE. The CDR3 is 12 amino acids. V was clipped by 0 bases and J by 7 bases, with 7 bases between them. The CDR3 DNA reads as TGTGCCAGCAGCGTAGCGAAAGGTGGCTACACCTTC. It yields the protein CASSVAKGGYTF.

The genes are TRBV24-1 and TRBJ1-5; 8 bases are a match to TRBD1. Germline CDR1 is KGHDR and CDR2 is SFDVKD. J lost 2 bases, V lost 5 bases, and 7 bases had no gene match. The CDR3 runs 16 residues. The CDR3, as DNA: TGTGCCACCAGTGGTTCAGGGGGCTGGGGCAATCAGCCCCAGCATTTT. Its translation: CATSGSGGWGNQPQHF.

The chain uses TRBV19 and TRBJ1-2; 10 bases agree with TRBD1. V lost 6 bases and J lost 6; bases outside the gene matches: 1. In germline, CDR1 is LNHDA, CDR2 SQIVND (reference sequence). This CDR3 region has 12 residues. The DNA for the CDR3 is TGTGCCAGTAGAGGGACAGGGGATGGCTACACCTTC. Residues: CASRGTGDGYTF.

With respect to this clone: An end of the junction differs from the germline gene, which may be a read error. CDR3 sequence (DNA): TGTGCCAGCAGTCACCCCGCTGGACAGGCCAACTTC. This translates into CASSHPAGQANF. The chain combines TRBV6-2 or TRBV6-3 with TRBJ2-5, with 7 bases identical to TRBD1. CDR3 size: 12 residues. Germline-derived CDR1 and CDR2 are MNHEY and SVGEGT.

The V and J genes are TRBV6-2 or TRBV6-3 and TRBJ2-7, with D uncertain. Germline assignment: CDR1 MNHEY and CDR2 SVGEGT. The CDR3 is 15 amino acids. V lost 0 bases and J lost 6, with 15 bases in between. The chain's CDR3 is CASSYSGSSYREQYF. The CDR3 DNA is TGTGCCAGCAGTTACTCAGGTTCCAGCTATCGCGAGCAGTACTTC.

The CDR3 spells CANSGGGKLFF. The CDR3 DNA reads TGTGCCAACTCAGGAGGGGGAAAACTGTTTTTT. The rearrangement uses TRBV7-3 and TRBJ1-4, with D maybe TRBD1 (6 bases). The V end was cut by 10 bases, the J end by 10 bases, with 13 bases between. Germline V gene sequence: CDR1 SGHTA, CDR2 FQGTGA. The CDR3 has 11 amino acids.

This sequence joins TRBV7-2 and TRBJ2-7, with 9 bases matching TRBD2. Unmatched junction bases numbered 9, after V lost 5 bases and J lost 1 base. Germline V CDR1 and CDR2: SGHTA, FQGNSA. CDR3 length equals 16 residues. Written as DNA, the CDR3 is TGTGCCAGCAGCACCAGGACTAGCGATCGGTCCTACGAGCAGTACTTC. Protein sequence: CASSTRTSDRSYEQYF.

The chain combines TRBV19 with TRBJ2-1, with D maybe TRBD2 (5 bases). The CDR3 is 14 residues long. Trimming shortened V by 5 bases and J by 3 bases, and 11 bases separated the two germline ends. The germline gives CDR1 LNHDA, CDR2 SQIVND (reference sequence). CDR3 nucleotide sequence: TGTGCCAGTAGTGGGCAGCGGAGCTACAATGAGCAGTTCTTC. Its protein product is CASSGQRSYNEQFF.

The J gene is TRBJ2-7, the V gene TRBV19; possibly TRBD2 for D (5 bases). V shed 5 bases and J shed 2 bases, with 16 bases lying between them. The CDR3 runs to 15 residues. Germline CDR1 LNHDA, CDR2 SQIVND (reference sequence). The CDR3 region is CASSSHGEPTYEQYF. The CDR3 nucleotides are TGTGCCAGTAGTTCTCACGGGGAGCCAACCTACGAGCAGTACTTC.

CDR3 loop: CASSQPFKTGGISYEQYF. The CDR3 DNA sequence: TGCGCCAGCAGTCAGCCCTTCAAGACAGGGGGGATATCCTACGAGCAGTACTTC. The genes are TRBV23-1 and TRBJ2-7; 9 nucleotides line up with TRBD1. TRBV23-1 is classed as an ORF, of uncertain function. The CDR3 covers 18 residues. With V trimmed by 3 bases and J by 1 base, 13 bases remained unmatched.

The chain carries TRBV28 and TRBJ1-3; possibly TRBD1 for D (5 bases). The V gene's germline CDR1 is MDHEN and CDR2 SYDVKM. Trimming took 7 bases from V and 1 from J, leaving 17 bases between them. The CDR3 sequence is 16 residues long. The CDR3: CASNFMGGGSGNTIYF. The CDR3 DNA sequence: TGTGCCAGCAACTTTATGGGGGGGGGTTCTGGAAACACCATATATTTT.

The chain links TRBV29-1 to TRBJ2-7; 9 bases are a match to TRBD2. With 7 bases clipped from V and 4 bases from J, the junction kept 8 bases outside the gene matches. Germline CDR1 SQVTM, CDR2 ANQGSEA. CDR3 length: 13 amino acids. CDR3 DNA sequence: TGCAGCGCCCTGGCGGGAGGGCCGTACGAGCAGTACTTC. It is translated as CSALAGGPYEQYF.

The rearrangement uses TRBV7-8 and TRBJ1-5, with TRBD1 identical over 7 bases. The CDR3 contains 19 residues. The junction had 16 bases not matched to a gene; V was cut back by 1 base and J by 4 bases. Per the germline V gene, CDR1 is SGHVS and CDR2 is FQNEAQ. This chain's CDR3 is CASSLGRGQRFSTNQPQHF. CDR3 in DNA: TGTGCCAGCAGCTTAGGTAGGGGACAGCGCTTTTCAACAAATCAGCCCCAGCATTTT.

The rearrangement links TRBV27 to TRBJ2-7, with 7 nucleotides matching TRBD1. V lost 5 bases and J lost 3; bases outside the gene matches: 10. The germline V gene encodes CDR1 MNHEY and CDR2 SMNVEV (reference sequence). The CDR3 extends over 15 amino acids. The CDR3 loop reads CASSVRQGGGYEQYF. CDR3 nucleotides: TGTGCCAGCAGTGTCCGACAGGGCGGTGGCTACGAGCAGTACTTC.

The rearrangement uses TRBV4-2 and TRBJ2-5; no definite D call. Germline lookup yields CDR1 LGHNA and CDR2 YNFKEQ. V was shortened by 4 bases and J by 5 bases, with 14 bases between the two germline ends. The CDR3 extends over 14 amino acids. The chain's CDR3 is CASSLNPSIETQYF. DNA for the CDR3: TGTGCCAGCAGCCTTAACCCGAGCATTGAGACCCAGTACTTC.

The gene calls are TRBV7-8 and TRBJ2-1; 14 bases match TRBD2. This CDR3 spans 19 amino acids. V lost 5 bases and J lost 11; bases outside the gene matches: 20. The germline CDR1 and CDR2 sequences are SGHVS and FQNEAQ. The CDR3 DNA sequence: TGTGCCAGCAGCCGAGTCACGGGACTAGCGGGAGAACGAACAAGGAAGCAGTTCTTC. This encodes CASSRVTGLAGERTRKQFF.

This chain links TRBV4-3 with TRBJ2-3, with 9 bases aligning to TRBD2. Trimming at V came to 1 base and at J to 0 bases, leaving 11 bases not matched to a gene. The CDR3 has 19 residues. CDR1 and CDR2 from the germline V gene are LGHNA and YSLEER. The CDR3 here is CASSQVLASGAPSTDTQYF. As DNA, the CDR3 is TGCGCCAGCAGCCAAGTGTTGGCTAGCGGGGCCCCTAGCACAGATACGCAGTATTTT.

The rearrangement joins TRBV27 to TRBJ2-7; D is possibly TRBD1 or TRBD2 (6 bases each). The ends were cut back, 3 bases at V and 4 bases at J, with 25 bases in the middle. Germline CDR1 MNHEY, CDR2 SMNVEV (reference sequence). The CDR3 extends over 18 amino acids. The CDR3 DNA reads as TGTGCCAGCAGTTTTATGGGGGCTAAAGGGGGGACGAAATACGAGCAGTACTTC. It is translated as CASSFMGAKGGTKYEQYF.

The chain recombines TRBV6-5 with TRBJ2-3, with 8 bases lining up with TRBD2. J gave up 2 bases and V 2 bases, and 6 bases lay outside the gene matches. Germline V gene sequence: CDR1 MNHEY, CDR2 SVGAGI. The CDR3 totals 16 residues. The CDR3 bases are TGTGCCAGCAGTTACGGGAACGGGAGGGCCACAGATACGCAGTATTTT. Translation: CASSYGNGRATDTQYF.

The chain has TRBV7-3 and TRBJ2-3; the D gene is possibly TRBD2 (6 bases). V lost 6 bases and J lost 2, with 12 bases in between. The CDR3 covers 14 residues. In germline, CDR1 is SGHTA, CDR2 FQGTGA. The chain's CDR3 is CASRALRDTDTQYF. CDR3 nucleotide sequence: TGTGCCAGCAGGGCCTTGCGGGACACAGATACGCAGTATTTT.

This chain joins TRBV11-3 and TRBJ1-4; 9 bases are shared with TRBD1. Germline V gene data show CDR1 as SGHNT and CDR2 as YENEEA. CDR3 length equals 20 residues. With V trimmed by 4 bases and J by 0 bases, 15 bases remained unmatched. Here the CDR3 reads CASSSSRRDRAPATNEKLFF. CDR3 nucleotide sequence: TGTGCCAGCAGCTCTTCACGCCGGGACAGGGCCCCTGCAACTAATGAAAAACTGTTTTTT.

The V gene is TRBV12-3 or TRBV12-4, the J gene TRBJ1-2; D is ambiguous. The CDR3 length is 12 residues. The V end lost 1 base, the J end lost 8 bases, and 8 bases lay between the germline ends. CDR3 loop: CASSLGRHGYTF. DNA for the CDR3: TGTGCCAGCAGTTTAGGGCGACACGGCTACACCTTC.

The V call is TRBV11-3, the J call TRBJ1-1, with a weak D call TRBD1 (5 bases). Looked up from germline, CDR1 is SGHNT and CDR2 is YENEEA. The CDR3 extends over 16 amino acids. V was cut by 5 bases and J by 1 base, with 17 bases left in between. The CDR3 DNA reads TGTGCCAGCAGCCCGGGGGACGCCGCATCGAACACTGAAGCTTTCTTT. Its protein product is CASSPGDAASNTEAFF.

This chain links TRBV6-2 or TRBV6-3 with TRBJ2-5; D not certain. The CDR3 sequence is 11 residues long. The ends were cut back, 6 bases at V and 5 bases at J, with 7 bases in the middle. Germline lookup yields CDR1 MNHEY and CDR2 SVGEGT. The CDR3 bases are TGTGCCAGCAGCCGAAGCGAGACCCAGTACTTC. This sequence encodes CASSRSETQYF.

This clone has a single count. The rearrangement links TRBV5-3 to TRBJ2-1, with 9 bases lining up with TRBD2. TRBV5-3 is marked as an open reading frame, function uncertain. V shed 1 base and J 10 bases; nucleotides not matched to a gene: 9. CDR3 length: 15 amino acids. Here the CDR3 DNA reads TGTGCCAGAAGCTTGTGCGGGAGGGTTGGAAGAGAGCAGTTCTTC. It translates to CARSLCGRVGREQFF.

The chain employs TRBV7-9 and TRBJ2-1, with TRBD2 matching 12 bases. The germline V gene encodes CDR1 SEHNR and CDR2 FQNEAQ (reference sequence). CDR3 length: 15 amino acids. The CDR3 sequence is CASEGVTSGRNEQFF. The CDR3 region has the DNA TGTGCAAGTGAGGGGGTAACTAGCGGGAGGAATGAGCAGTTCTTC.

A few counts support this clone. This sequence joins TRBV5-5 and TRBJ1-2, with 9 bases identical to TRBD1. This CDR3 spans 15 amino acids. Germline CDR1 and CDR2: SGHKS and YYEKEE (reference sequence). V was clipped by 3 bases and J by 2 bases; unmatched bases: 5. The CDR3 bases are TGTGCCAGCAGCTCTGGGGGACAGGGAAACTATGGCTACACCTTC. It encodes CASSSGGQGNYGYTF.

This clone was detected only a few times. The V gene is TRBV27, the J gene TRBJ2-6; a possible D gene is TRBD2 (5 bases). Germline CDR1 and CDR2: MNHEY and SMNVEV (reference sequence). Trimming left V 5 bases short and J 0 bases short, with 14 bases between. This CDR3 has 17 residues. CDR3 amino acids: CASSQATSISGANVLTF. CDR3 DNA sequence: TGTGCCAGCAGTCAGGCAACTAGTATCTCTGGGGCCAACGTCCTGACTTTC.

The chain uses TRBV7-3 and TRBJ2-5; 10 bases are shared with TRBD1. The CDR3 is 14 amino acids. Germline V gene lookup returns CDR1 SGHTA and CDR2 FQGTGA. Losses at the gene ends were 9 bases for V and 4 bases for J; bases not matched to a gene: 8. The CDR3 loop is CASSRQGAGETQYF. CDR3 DNA sequence: TGTGCCAGTAGCCGACAGGGGGCGGGAGAGACCCAGTACTTC. Full variable domain (rest looked up from reference TRBV7-3 and TRBJ2-5): GAGVSQTPSNKVTEKGKYVELRCDPISGHTALYWYRQSLGQGPEFLIYFQGTGAADDSGLPNDRFFAVRPEGSVSTLKIQRTERGDSAVYLCASSRQGAGETQYFGPGTRLLVL.

The chain is built from TRBV6-5 and TRBJ2-7; D uncertain. The CDR3 is 14 amino acids. V shed 0 bases and J shed 0 bases, with 6 bases lying between them. The V gene's germline CDR1 is MNHEY and CDR2 SVGAGI. The CDR3 DNA sequence: TGTGCCAGCAGTTACTCGGAAGCCTCCTACGAGCAGTACTTC. It translates to CASSYSEASYEQYF.

This clone has a single count. The chain recombines TRBV6-2 or TRBV6-3 with TRBJ1-2; D is undetermined. The CDR3 has 16 residues. Trimming removed 2 bases from V and 0 bases from J, with 13 bases in between. Germline lookup yields CDR1 MNHEY and CDR2 SVGEGT. In DNA, the CDR3 is TGTGCCAGCAGTTACGGCCCTGTGGTCGCTAACTATGGCTACACCTTC. Residues: CASSYGPVVANYGYTF.